This T cell receptor (beta chain) came from a study of tumor-infiltrating lymphocytes in primary liver carcinoma. At the level of the study: Subjects consisted of male and female patients aged 30 to 69 years. Findings and limits, study-wide: Compared with blood, tumor repertoires held significantly more in their top 250 clones.

Researchers generated TCR beta cDNA from approximately 450 ng of total RNA, relying on a constant-region primer. Generation of the TCR beta libraries relied on three nested multiplex PCR rounds using slightly modified ARM-PCR. Investigators reported that the first two PCR rounds, at roughly 11 cycles each, used TRBV1-TRBV30 forward primers with a C-beta reverse primer. TCRdb independently ran MiXCR on the multiplex PCR reads; one entry per CDR3 protein. The repertoire holds 50,000 to 60,000 distinct CDR3 sequences, around 82% seen once, with roughly a quarter in the top ten. This clonotype is judged medium-sized (0.01 to 0.1%). Its matching antigen is unknown. Unsorted bulk tissue of about 20-32 mg yielded co-extracted RNA and DNA. The CDR3 covers 15 residues. CDR1 MNHEY and CDR2 SVGEGT come from the germline V gene. V gave up 2 bases and J gave up 7 bases, with 14 bases separating them.

J is TRBJ2-2 and V is TRBV6-2 or TRBV6-3; either TRBD1 or TRBD2 may fit D (5 bases each). The sequence derives from a man aged 35-49 years with primary liver carcinoma and hepatitis B virus infection. Input material: liver tumor tissue from sampling region 5. Noted subset: tumor region T5, tumor centre. CDR3 sequence (DNA): TGTGCCAGCAGTTACACCGGGGCCGCATACGGGGAGCTGTTTTTT. Encoded protein: CASSYTGAAYGELFF.